The 23 T cell receptor beta chains below come from one sample, sequenced in a study of shared clonotypes between healthy human individuals. Using immunoSEQ multiplex PCR, the repertoire was profiled, and TCRdb retains in-frame clones only, with some absent. The sample consists of some 650,000 clones, around 97% of them appearing once. The sequencing sample was made of naive CD4+ T cells sorted from blood. Subset of the sample: CD45RA+ positively selected. The receptors were sampled from a woman in her twenties or thirties in good health.

The CDR3 region is CASTRTGNTGELFF. DNA for the CDR3: TGTGCCAGCACCCGTACGGGTAACACCGGGGAGCTGTTTTTT. J is TRBJ2-2 and V is TRBV27; D unresolved. V lost 7 bases, J lost 2 bases, and 11 bases lay in between. In germline, CDR1 is MNHEY, CDR2 SMNVEV (reference sequence). This CDR3 is built from 14 residues.

The chain recombines TRBV5-1 with TRBJ2-3; D unclear. Germline CDR1 is SGHRS and CDR2 is YFSETQ. There are 14 residues in the CDR3. V was clipped by 7 bases and J by 3 bases, with 15 bases between them. The CDR3 loop reads CASASAVSTDTQYF. CDR3 nucleotide sequence: TGCGCCAGCGCTTCCGCGGTTAGTACAGATACGCAGTATTTT.

This rearrangement joins TRBV30 to TRBJ1-1, with D maybe TRBD1 (6 bases). This CDR3 spans 12 amino acids. The V gene lost 4 bases and the J gene lost 7 bases, with 13 bases spanning the gap. The germline V gene has CDR1 GTSNPN and CDR2 SVGIG (reference sequence). The CDR3 nucleotides are TGTGCCTGGAACAGGGTGGCCTTTGAAGCTTTCTTT. Protein product: CAWNRVAFEAFF.

About this clone itself: In the same sample, other DNA sequences code for this CDR3. The chain combines TRBV5-1 with TRBJ2-7; the D is unclear. The CDR3 consists of 14 residues. V dropped 1 base and J dropped 0 bases, with 8 bases sitting between them. Germline CDR1 SGHRS, CDR2 YFSETQ. In nucleotides, the CDR3 is TGCGCCAGCAGCTTGTTAGGTGACTCCTACGAGCAGTACTTC. Its protein is CASSLLGDSYEQYF.

The V call is TRBV6-5, the J call TRBJ2-3; possibly TRBD2 for D (6 bases). CDR3 length equals 16 residues. Trimming removed 2 bases at V and 3 bases at J, with 15 bases between. Germline values: CDR1 MNHEY, CDR2 SVGAGI. The CDR3 loop is CASSYGAGPSTDTQYF. DNA for the CDR3: TGTGCCAGCAGTTACGGCGCGGGACCAAGTACAGATACGCAGTATTTT.

V gene TRBV10-3 combines with J gene TRBJ2-3; 8 nucleotides match TRBD1. The germline CDR1 and CDR2 sequences are ENHRY and SYGVKD. The CDR3 consists of 15 residues. The trim removed 9 bases at V and 2 bases at J, leaving 10 bases unmatched. The CDR3 here is CAITRQGPNTDTQYF. The CDR3 DNA is TGTGCCATTACCCGACAGGGGCCAAACACAGATACGCAGTATTTT.

The J gene is TRBJ2-7, the V gene TRBV6-6; D possibly corresponds to TRBD1 (5 bases). Trimming shortened V by 2 bases and J by 3 bases, and 14 bases separated the two germline ends. Germline CDR1 and CDR2: MNHNY and SVGAGI (reference sequence). The CDR3 contains 15 residues. CDR3 in DNA: TGTGCCAGCAGTTACCCCCAGGGCACGAACTACGAGCAGTACTTC. It encodes CASSYPQGTNYEQYF.

The chain combines TRBV25-1 with TRBJ2-5; D gene unclear. Per the germline V gene, CDR1 is MGHDK and CDR2 is SYGVNS. The CDR3 is 14 residues long. Trimming cost V 0 bases and J 5 bases, with 10 bases left between them. The CDR3 DNA reads TGTGCCAGCAGTGAATACAGATCCCGGGAGACCCAGTACTTC. It encodes CASSEYRSRETQYF.

This rearrangement joins TRBV11-3 to TRBJ1-1, with a tentative D call TRBD1 (5 bases). Trimming shortened V by 2 bases and J by 3 bases, and 7 bases separated the two germline ends. This CDR3 contains 13 residues. Per germline, CDR1 SGHNT and CDR2 YENEEA. The CDR3 sequence: CASSLQGDTEAFF. The CDR3 region has the DNA TGTGCCAGCAGCTTACAGGGTGACACTGAAGCTTTCTTT.

The rearrangement uses TRBV5-1 and TRBJ2-1, with a possible D match to TRBD1 (6 bases). CDR1 and CDR2 (germline): SGHRS, YFSETQ. V lost 0 bases and J lost 2, with 9 bases in between. The CDR3 is 15 residues long. The CDR3, as DNA: TGCGCCAGCAGCTTGGAACAGGGAGCCTACAATGAGCAGTTCTTC. Protein: CASSLEQGAYNEQFF.

V is TRBV27 and J is TRBJ1-1; 8 nucleotides match TRBD1. The CDR3 totals 13 residues. Germline values: CDR1 MNHEY, CDR2 SMNVEV (reference sequence). V dropped 5 bases and J dropped 11; count of bases not matched to a gene: 10. The CDR3 sequence is CASSPRQGRRAFF. Here the CDR3 DNA reads TGTGCCAGCAGTCCTAGACAGGGGCGGAGGGCTTTCTTT.

The chain carries TRBV6-1 and TRBJ2-1; D gene unclear. This CDR3 has 15 residues. Trimming took off 6 bases at V and 0 bases at J, with 12 bases between the two ends. Germline loops: CDR1 MNHNS, CDR2 SASEGT. CDR3 sequence (DNA): TGTGCCAGCAGGCTCGACGGTAGCTCCTACAATGAGCAGTTCTTC. The encoded protein is CASRLDGSSYNEQFF.

The genes are TRBV10-2 and TRBJ1-5; D possibly corresponds to TRBD1 (6 bases). Looked up from germline, CDR1 is WSHSY and CDR2 is SAAADI. Trimming took off 4 bases at V and 6 bases at J, with 16 bases between the two ends. There are 15 residues in the CDR3. CDR3 sequence reads: CASSVHRERSQPQHF. Here the CDR3 DNA reads TGCGCCAGCAGTGTGCACAGGGAGAGGTCTCAGCCCCAGCATTTT.

The chain employs TRBV2 and TRBJ2-7; no clear D gene. Trimming removed 5 bases at V and 3 bases at J, with 2 bases between. The CDR3 sequence is 10 residues long. Per germline, CDR1 SNHLY and CDR2 FYNNEI. CDR3 sequence (DNA): TGTGCCAGCAGTTTCTACGAGCAGTACTTC. This codes for CASSFYEQYF. The whole variable domain, filled in from reference TRBV2 and TRBJ2-7, reads EPEVTQTPSHQVTQMGQEVILRCVPISNHLYFYWYRQILGQKVEFLVSFYNNEISEKSEIFDDQFSVERPDGSNFTLKIRSTKLEDSAMYFCASSFYEQYFGPGTRLTVT.

The V call is TRBV2, the J call TRBJ2-5; TRBD1 might be the D (5 bases). The germline V gene has CDR1 SNHLY and CDR2 FYNNEI. This CDR3 comprises 15 residues. V was trimmed by 8 bases and J by 1 base, leaving 17 bases between them. This CDR3 reads CASRPWQGSQETQYF. CDR3 nucleotide sequence: TGTGCCAGCCGACCGTGGCAGGGTTCCCAAGAGACCCAGTACTTC.

The chain has TRBV6-4 and TRBJ2-3; weak D call: TRBD2 (6 bases). The CDR3 is 16 residues long. V dropped 1 base and J dropped 4 bases, with 15 bases sitting between them. In germline, CDR1 is MRHNA, CDR2 SNTAGT. The CDR3 DNA reads as TGTGCCAGCAGTGACTTCGGGGGTCCCGTCCCAGATACGCAGTATTTT. It encodes CASSDFGGPVPDTQYF.

The chain links TRBV28 to TRBJ1-5, with TRBD1 as a possible D gene (6 bases). The CDR3 length is 12 residues. V was trimmed by 8 bases and J by 3 bases, leaving 8 bases between them. Looked up from germline, CDR1 is MDHEN and CDR2 is SYDVKM. DNA for the CDR3: TGTGCCAGCGCAGGGGTCAATCAGCCCCAGCATTTT. The encoded protein is CASAGVNQPQHF.

The rearrangement joins TRBV5-4 to TRBJ2-1; D is perhaps TRBD1 (5 bases). CDR3 length: 13 amino acids. With 2 bases removed from V and 6 bases from J, the gap between germline ends came to 9 bases. From germline, CDR1 is SGHNT and CDR2 YYREEE (reference sequence). This chain's CDR3 is CASSFQGVNEQFF. The CDR3 coding sequence is TGTGCCAGCAGCTTCCAGGGTGTCAATGAGCAGTTCTTC.

The chain employs TRBV10-1 and TRBJ2-1; 11 positions agree with TRBD2. The CDR3 extends over 15 amino acids. V shed 2 bases and J 8 bases; nucleotides not matched to a gene: 5. Per germline, CDR1 WNHNN and CDR2 SYGVQD (reference sequence). Here the CDR3 DNA reads TGCGCCAGCAGTGAGCGGGGACTAGCGGTCGATGAGCAGTTCTTC. Translated: CASSERGLAVDEQFF.

The chain combines TRBV19 with TRBJ2-7; unclear D gene. The CDR3 contains 15 residues. The ends were cut back, 3 bases at V and 4 bases at J, with 16 bases in the middle. Germline CDR1 is LNHDA and CDR2 is SQIVND (reference sequence). CDR3 DNA sequence: TGTGCCAGTAGTATCCAACCGGGTAGTTCTTACGAGCAGTACTTC. This encodes CASSIQPGSSYEQYF.

The rearrangement uses TRBV29-1 and TRBJ2-3, with D tentatively TRBD2 (6 bases). V lost 0 bases and J lost 2, with 12 bases in between. The germline V gene has CDR1 SQVTM and CDR2 ANQGSEA. The CDR3 extends over 15 amino acids. CDR3 loop: CSVEDPQDYTDTQYF. In nucleotides, the CDR3 is TGCAGCGTTGAAGATCCGCAGGACTACACAGATACGCAGTATTTT.

CDR3 in amino acids: CASSFGGQGEGNQPQHF. The CDR3 bases are TGTGCCAGCAGCTTCGGTGGACAGGGCGAAGGCAATCAGCCCCAGCATTTT. The chain links TRBV11-2 to TRBJ1-5; 8 nucleotides line up with TRBD1. The CDR3 is 17 residues long. The J segment lost 2 bases and the V segment lost 3 bases, leaving 9 bases of the junction unmatched. Germline loops: CDR1 SGHAT, CDR2 FQNNGV.

V gene TRBV10-3 combines with J gene TRBJ2-3; TRBD2 agrees at 13 bases. The length of the CDR3 is 16 residues. Germline V CDR1 and CDR2: ENHRY, SYGVKD. V lost 6 bases and J lost 1; bases outside the gene matches: 4. Here the CDR3 reads CAISPGTSGGTDTQYF. CDR3 bases: TGTGCCATCAGCCCAGGGACTAGCGGGGGCACAGATACGCAGTATTTT.